The source of this TCR beta chain is a study of CD8 T cells in Susac syndrome. Study observations and caveats: It was acknowledged in the study that the number of individuals who were included in its TCR sequencing and HLA analysis was relatively small.

The CDR3 covers 14 residues. V was cut by 2 bases and J by 7 bases, with 15 bases left in between. Germline CDR1 is GTSNPN and CDR2 is SVGIG (reference sequence). The authors carried out high-throughput sequencing of TCR beta. They applied it to CD8+ and CD4+ T cells obtained from blood. The multiple sclerosis control group consisted of treatment-naive patients whose relapsing-remitting disease, which was either stable or active, fulfilled revised McDonald criteria. A note on this clonotype: Its antigen remains unknown.

A quantity of roughly 0.5 to 1 ug RNA underwent reverse transcription using random hexamers. The TCR beta CDR3 was amplified by immunoSEQ multiplex PCR across 54 Vbeta, 13 Jbeta. TCRdb reprocessed the immunoSEQ multiplex PCR reads with MiXCR, giving one entry per CDR3 protein. The sample has about 130,000 distinct CDR3 sequences, about 93% seen once. The chain couples TRBV30 to TRBJ2-1; D may be TRBD2 (5 bases). The origin of this receptor is a human donor with multiple sclerosis. Sequencing was performed on CD8+ T cells from PBMCs. In DNA form, the CDR3 reads TGTGCCTGGAGTTATACTAGTTACAAGAATGAGCAGTTCTTC. Its protein product is CAWSYTSYKNEQFF.